The next 13 T cell receptor beta chains were all read from a single sample in a study of cytomegalovirus exposure and HLA in healthy donors (TCRdb year 2017). The library came from the immunoSEQ multiplex PCR assay. Not all clones reach the TCRdb copy of this immuneACCESS table, which keeps in-frame sequences only. Checked studies attribute under half of the gap to unresolved V genes and leave the rest unexplained. This sample holds 110,000 or so clones; 70% to 90% were observed only once. Jointly, the top ten make up roughly 3% of the sample. Sequenced sample: PBMCs. Receptors were obtained from a woman younger than 30 in good health and CMV-seronegative.

The chain joins TRBV2 to TRBJ2-1; 7 nucleotides align to TRBD2. CDR3 length: 15 residues. CDR1 is SNHLY, CDR2 FYNNEI, per germline. The ends lost 5 bases at V and 2 bases at J; junction bases unmatched: 6. The CDR3 nucleotides read TGTGCCAGCAGTAGACTAGCTGGCCCCTACAATGAGCAGTTCTTC. Translated, it gives CASSRLAGPYNEQFF.

V gene TRBV9 combines with J gene TRBJ2-3, with 8 bases lining up with TRBD2. J lost 8 bases, V lost 0 bases, and 8 bases had no gene match. In germline, CDR1 is SGDLS, CDR2 YYNGEE. CDR3 length equals 15 residues. The CDR3 coding sequence is TGTGCCAGCAGCGTAGACCCGGGGGGGCCAGGTACGCAGTATTTT. Amino acids: CASSVDPGGPGTQYF.

The chain links TRBV6-1 to TRBJ2-1; 10 bases line up with TRBD1. The trim removed 7 bases at V and 5 bases at J, leaving 8 bases unmatched. This CDR3 region has 15 residues. The germline CDR1 and CDR2 sequences are MNHNS and SASEGT. Written as DNA, the CDR3 is TGTGCCAGCACTGGAGACAGGGGGCTAAACAATGAGCAGTTCTTC. Amino acids: CASTGDRGLNNEQFF.

For the CDR3, the DNA is TGTGCCAGCGGGAGCGGGGGGGCTTATGAGCAGTTCTTC. Translation: CASGSGGAYEQFF. V gene TRBV9 combines with J gene TRBJ2-1, with 10 nucleotides matching TRBD2. CDR1 is SGDLS, CDR2 YYNGEE, per germline. Trimming removed 7 bases from V and 8 bases from J; junction bases left unmatched: 6. This CDR3 has 13 residues.

The chain links TRBV19 to TRBJ2-7; TRBD2 might be the D (6 bases). The CDR3 has 15 residues. V was trimmed by 5 bases and J by 6 bases, leaving 20 bases between them. The germline V gene has CDR1 LNHDA and CDR2 SQIVND (reference sequence). CDR3 residues: CASSVTGETISEQYF. Here the CDR3 DNA reads TGTGCCAGTAGTGTGACGGGGGAAACTATATCCGAGCAGTACTTC.

The chain couples TRBV15 to TRBJ2-1; 7 nucleotides match TRBD2. The V gene's germline CDR1 is LNHNV and CDR2 YYDKDF (reference sequence). After removal of 0 bases from V and 8 bases from J, the junction contained 10 bases not matched to a gene. This CDR3 spans 16 amino acids. The CDR3 DNA is TGTGCCACCAGCAGAGATTATGGGGGAGGGGCGGATGAGCAGTTCTTC. Translating gives CATSRDYGGGADEQFF.

The genes are TRBV5-8 and TRBJ1-2; D is unresolved. Per germline, CDR1 SGHTS and CDR2 YDEGEE. Trimming took off 4 bases at V and 1 base at J, with 17 bases between the two ends. The CDR3 has 16 residues. CDR3 DNA: TGTGCCAGCAGCGACCGCAGCGGGAGGTTTAACTATGGCTACACCTTC. Residues: CASSDRSGRFNYGYTF.

The V gene is TRBV6-5, the J gene TRBJ2-7; 8 bases fit TRBD1. Germline values: CDR1 MNHEY, CDR2 SVGAGI. With V trimmed by 2 bases and J by 4 bases, 7 bases remained unmatched. The CDR3 has 15 residues. The CDR3 spells CASSYKPGGVYEQYF. The CDR3 DNA is TGTGCCAGCAGTTACAAACCAGGGGGCGTGTACGAGCAGTACTTC.

This clone was observed once. CDR3 amino acids: CASSLETGPRSEQYF. For the CDR3, the DNA is TGTGCCAGCAGCTTAGAGACAGGGCCGCGGAGCGAGCAGTACTTC. The chain joins TRBV7-6 to TRBJ2-7; 7 bases line up with TRBD1. V lost 1 base, J lost 6 bases, and 9 bases stayed unmatched. This CDR3 contains 15 residues. CDR1 is SGHVS and CDR2 is FNYEAQ in the germline V gene.

The rearrangement joins TRBV23-1 to TRBJ1-1, with D unresolved. TRBV23-1 is an open reading frame, and its role is uncertain. The CDR3 extends over 12 amino acids. V lost 6 bases to trimming and J lost 4 bases, with 9 bases between them. In DNA, the CDR3 is TGCGCCAGCAGACCCGGTTCCACTGAAGCTTTCTTT. It encodes CASRPGSTEAFF.

The chain carries TRBV27 and TRBJ2-2; a weak D match, TRBD1 (5 bases). The V gene lost 0 bases and the J gene lost 6 bases, with 5 bases spanning the gap. The germline V gene encodes CDR1 MNHEY and CDR2 SMNVEV (reference sequence). The CDR3 totals 13 residues. The CDR3 here is CASSLSGPGELFF. The CDR3 bases are TGTGCCAGCAGTTTATCGGGGCCCGGGGAGCTGTTTTTT.

This rearrangement joins TRBV6-1 to TRBJ1-5, with D maybe TRBD1 (6 bases). In germline, CDR1 is MNHNS, CDR2 SASEGT. The CDR3 runs to 15 residues. V was clipped by 10 bases and J by 0 bases, with 16 bases between them. CDR3 region: CATYSGEFSNQPQHF. The CDR3 nucleotides are TGTGCCACCTACTCAGGGGAGTTTAGCAATCAGCCCCAGCATTTT.

The chain uses TRBV28 and TRBJ1-1, with 8 bases aligning to TRBD1. J gave up 1 base and V 2 bases, and 3 bases lay outside the gene matches. The CDR3 sequence is 15 residues long. Germline V gives CDR1 MDHEN, CDR2 SYDVKM. The CDR3 DNA follows: TGTGCCAGCAGTTTACCAGACAGGGGGAACACTGAAGCTTTCTTT. It translates to CASSLPDRGNTEAFF.